This T cell receptor (beta chain) was recovered during a study of lymphopenia after photon versus proton radiotherapy. Study findings and constraints: Post-nadir TCR diversity decline inversely tracked overall survival among those who died. After lymphocyte nadir, photon-treated repertoires showed oligoclonal expansion, especially CD8+ Temra. Better survival with proton therapy was suggested as possible, not demonstrated. Photon-treated patients lost naive T cells and TCR diversity; proton-treated stayed stable.

With V trimmed by 5 bases and J by 0 bases, 10 bases remained unmatched. The CDR3 loop spans 16 amino acids. Germline V gives CDR1 ENHRY, CDR2 SYGVKD. Data came from immunoSEQ multiplex PCR; TCRdb stores just in-frame clones and leaves some out. This repertoire shows fewer than 25,000 clones, 85% to 95% found once; its top ten account for over 9%. In regard to this clone: Its specificity is not known.

The material sequenced was peripheral blood, taken from a patient treated with proton-based radiotherapy. This chain joins TRBV10-3 and TRBJ2-7; TRBD1 agrees at 7 bases. The source of this sequence is a woman aged 70-85 years with pancreatic cancer. Some clones in this sample may be carry-over from other donors' samples. The CDR3 DNA sequence: TGTGCCATCAGTCAAACCGACAGGGACAGCTCCTACGAGCAGTACTTC. This translates into CAISQTDRDSSYEQYF.